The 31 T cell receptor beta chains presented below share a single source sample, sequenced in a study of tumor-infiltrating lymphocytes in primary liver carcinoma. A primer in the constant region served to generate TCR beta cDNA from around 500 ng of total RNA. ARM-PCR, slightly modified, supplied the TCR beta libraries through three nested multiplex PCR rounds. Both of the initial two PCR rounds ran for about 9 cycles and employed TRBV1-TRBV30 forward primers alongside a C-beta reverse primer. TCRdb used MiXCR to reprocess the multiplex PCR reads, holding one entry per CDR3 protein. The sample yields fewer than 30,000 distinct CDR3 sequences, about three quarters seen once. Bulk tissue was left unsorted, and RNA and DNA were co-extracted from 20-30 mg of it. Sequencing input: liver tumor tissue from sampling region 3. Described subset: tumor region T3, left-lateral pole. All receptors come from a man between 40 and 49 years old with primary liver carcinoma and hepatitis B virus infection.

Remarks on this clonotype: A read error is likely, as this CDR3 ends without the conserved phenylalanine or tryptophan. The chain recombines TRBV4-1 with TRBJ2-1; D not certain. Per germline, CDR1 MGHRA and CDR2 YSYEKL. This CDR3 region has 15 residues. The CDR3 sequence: CTSSPLGNINNEQFI. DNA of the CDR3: TGCACCAGCAGCCCGCTCGGTAACATCAACAATGAGCAGTTCATC.

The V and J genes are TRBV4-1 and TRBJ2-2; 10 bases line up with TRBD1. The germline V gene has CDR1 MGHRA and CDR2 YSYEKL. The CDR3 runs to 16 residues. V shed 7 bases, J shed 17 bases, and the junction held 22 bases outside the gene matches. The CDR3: CASNDLDRGLTGEIFF. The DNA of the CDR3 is TGCGCCAGCAATGATCTGGACAGGGGGTTAACCGGGGAGATATTTTTT.

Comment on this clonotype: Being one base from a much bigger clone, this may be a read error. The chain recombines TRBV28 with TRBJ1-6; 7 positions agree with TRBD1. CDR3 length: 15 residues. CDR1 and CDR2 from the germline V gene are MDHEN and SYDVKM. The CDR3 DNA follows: TGTGCCAGCAGGGAGGGGGCGGCCTATTATTCACCCCTCCGCTTT. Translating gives CASREGAAYYSPLRF.

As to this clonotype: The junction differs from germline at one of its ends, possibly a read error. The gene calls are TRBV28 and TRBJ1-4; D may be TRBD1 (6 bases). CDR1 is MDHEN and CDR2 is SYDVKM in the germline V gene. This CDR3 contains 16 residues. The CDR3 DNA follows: TGTGCAAGCAGTTTGGACAGAACCGTAACTAATGAAAAACTGTTTTTT. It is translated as CASSLDRTVTNEKLFF.

The CDR3 sequence is CATSDLEGTSGISEQFF. The CDR3 nucleotides read TGTGCCACCAGTGATTTAGAAGGGACTAGCGGGATAAGTGAACAGTTCTTC. The rearrangement joins TRBV24-1 to TRBJ2-1, with TRBD2 identical over 13 bases. Germline V lookup: CDR1 KGHDR, CDR2 SFDVKD. CDR3 length equals 17 residues. Trimming took 1 base from V and 13 from J; bases not matched to a gene: 12.

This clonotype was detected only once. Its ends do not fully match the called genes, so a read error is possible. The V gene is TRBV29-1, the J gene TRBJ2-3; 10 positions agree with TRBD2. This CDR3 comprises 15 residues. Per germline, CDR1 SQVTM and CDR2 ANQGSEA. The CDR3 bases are TGCAGCATTTCCCGGACTAGCGGATTCACAGATACGCAGTACTTT. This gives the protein CSISRTSGFTDTQYF.

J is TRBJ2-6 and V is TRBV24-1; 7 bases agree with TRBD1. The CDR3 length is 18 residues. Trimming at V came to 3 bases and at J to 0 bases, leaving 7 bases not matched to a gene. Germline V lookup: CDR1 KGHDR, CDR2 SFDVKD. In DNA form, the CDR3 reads TGTGCCACCAGTGATATCTGGACAGGTGACTCTGGGGCCAACGTCCTGACTTTC. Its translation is CATSDIWTGDSGANVLTF.

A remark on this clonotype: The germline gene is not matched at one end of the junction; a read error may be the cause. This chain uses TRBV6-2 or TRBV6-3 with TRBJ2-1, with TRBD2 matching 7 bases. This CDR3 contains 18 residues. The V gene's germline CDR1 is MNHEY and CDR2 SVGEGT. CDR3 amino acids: CVSSYRARSGNSYNEQFF. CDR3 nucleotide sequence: TGTGTCAGCAGTTATAGGGCGAGAAGCGGGAACTCCTACAATGAGCAGTTCTTC.

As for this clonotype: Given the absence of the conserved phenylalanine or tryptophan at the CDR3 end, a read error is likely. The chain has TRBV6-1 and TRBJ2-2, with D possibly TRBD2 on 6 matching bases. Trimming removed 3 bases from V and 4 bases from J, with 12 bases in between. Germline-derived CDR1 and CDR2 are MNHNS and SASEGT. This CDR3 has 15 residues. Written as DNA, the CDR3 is TGTGCCAGCAGTGATAGGTCCGGGGGCACCGGGGAGCTGTTTTTA. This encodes CASSDRSGGTGELFL.

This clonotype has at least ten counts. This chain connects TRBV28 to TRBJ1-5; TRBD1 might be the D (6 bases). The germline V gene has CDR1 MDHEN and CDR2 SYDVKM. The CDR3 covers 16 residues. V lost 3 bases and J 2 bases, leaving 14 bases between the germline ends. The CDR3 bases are TGTGCCAGCAGTTTCACCGACAACAGGGGCAATCAGCCCCAGCATTTT. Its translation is CASSFTDNRGNQPQHF.

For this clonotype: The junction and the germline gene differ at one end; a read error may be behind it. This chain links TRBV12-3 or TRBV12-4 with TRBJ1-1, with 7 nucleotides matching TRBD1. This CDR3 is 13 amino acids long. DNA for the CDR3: TGTGCCAGCAGTAAGGGGGCAGGGAATGAAGCCTTCTTT. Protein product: CASSKGAGNEAFF.

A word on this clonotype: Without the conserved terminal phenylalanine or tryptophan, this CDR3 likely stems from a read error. CDR3 residues: CANSLDGFANEKLFY. The CDR3 coding sequence is TGTGCCAACAGCTTAGACGGGTTCGCTAATGAGAAACTGTTTTAT. V and J are TRBV11-2 and TRBJ1-4; no clear D gene. This CDR3 spans 15 amino acids. Germline assignment: CDR1 SGHAT and CDR2 FQNNGV.

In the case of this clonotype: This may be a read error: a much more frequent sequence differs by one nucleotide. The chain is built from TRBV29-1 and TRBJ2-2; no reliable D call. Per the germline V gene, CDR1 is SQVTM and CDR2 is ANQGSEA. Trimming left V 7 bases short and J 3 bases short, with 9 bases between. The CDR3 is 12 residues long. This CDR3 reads CSAARDTGELFF. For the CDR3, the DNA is TGCAGCGCCGCACGGGACACCGGGGAGCTGTTTTTT.

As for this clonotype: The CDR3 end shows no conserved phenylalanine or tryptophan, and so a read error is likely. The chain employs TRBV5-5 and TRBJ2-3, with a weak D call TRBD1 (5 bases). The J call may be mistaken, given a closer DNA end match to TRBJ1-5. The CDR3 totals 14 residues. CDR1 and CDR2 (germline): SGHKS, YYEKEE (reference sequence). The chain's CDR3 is CASSLRAVTDTQHL. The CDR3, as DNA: TGTGCCAGCAGCTTACGGGCTGTGACAGATACGCAGCATCTT.

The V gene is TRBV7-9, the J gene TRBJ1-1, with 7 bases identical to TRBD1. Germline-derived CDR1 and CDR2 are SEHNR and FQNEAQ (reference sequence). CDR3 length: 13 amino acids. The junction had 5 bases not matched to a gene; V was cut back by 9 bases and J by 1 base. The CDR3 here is CARSRDRNTEAFF. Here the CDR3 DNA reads TGTGCCAGGAGCCGGGACAGGAACACTGAAGCTTTCTTT.

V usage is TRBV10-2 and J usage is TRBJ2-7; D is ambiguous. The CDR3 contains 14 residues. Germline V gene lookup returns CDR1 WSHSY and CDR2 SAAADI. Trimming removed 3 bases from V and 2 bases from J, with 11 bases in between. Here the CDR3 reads CASSDTHRTYEQYF. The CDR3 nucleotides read TGCGCCAGCAGTGATACTCACCGAACCTACGAGCAGTACTTC.

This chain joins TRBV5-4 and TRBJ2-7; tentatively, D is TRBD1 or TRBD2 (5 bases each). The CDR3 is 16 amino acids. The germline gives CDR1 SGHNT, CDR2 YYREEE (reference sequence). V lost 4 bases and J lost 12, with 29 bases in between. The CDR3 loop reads CASSKDGAPGGYEWYF. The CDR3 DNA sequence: TGTGCCAGCAGCAAAGACGGGGCTCCCGGTGGCTACGAGTGGTACTTC.

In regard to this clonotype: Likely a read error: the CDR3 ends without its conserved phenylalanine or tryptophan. The DNA for the CDR3 is TGTGCCAGCTACTTAGGGGGACTAGCGGGACTTCTTCAGTACCTC. Its protein is CASYLGGLAGLLQYL. The V call is TRBV11-1, the J call TRBJ2-7; 13 nucleotides match TRBD2. CDR1 is SGHAT, CDR2 FQDESV, per germline (reference sequence). This CDR3 comprises 15 residues. V shed 8 bases, J shed 10 bases, and the junction held 14 bases outside the gene matches.

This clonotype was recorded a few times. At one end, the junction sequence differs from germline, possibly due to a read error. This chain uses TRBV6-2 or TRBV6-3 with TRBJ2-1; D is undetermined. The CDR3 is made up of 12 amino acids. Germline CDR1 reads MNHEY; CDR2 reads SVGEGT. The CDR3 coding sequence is TGTGCCAGCACCAAGAAGGGTATGGAGCAGTTTTTC. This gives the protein CASTKKGMEQFF.

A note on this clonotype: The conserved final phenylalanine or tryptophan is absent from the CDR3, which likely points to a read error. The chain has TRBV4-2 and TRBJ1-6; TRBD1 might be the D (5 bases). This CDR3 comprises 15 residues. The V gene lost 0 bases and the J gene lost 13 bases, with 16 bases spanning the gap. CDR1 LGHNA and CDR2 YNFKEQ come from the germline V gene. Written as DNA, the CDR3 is TGTGCCAGCAGCCAAGACCTGGAGGGGACTTCGCCCCTCCACTCT. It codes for CASSQDLEGTSPLHS.

CDR3 protein: CSVTDSTQDTQYF. The CDR3 bases are TGCAGCGTTACAGACTCTACACAGGATACGCAGTATTTT. The V call is TRBV29-1, the J call TRBJ2-3; D remains ambiguous. Trimming cost V 5 bases and J 6 bases, with 15 bases left between them. This CDR3 spans 13 amino acids. The germline V gene encodes CDR1 SQVTM and CDR2 ANQGSEA.

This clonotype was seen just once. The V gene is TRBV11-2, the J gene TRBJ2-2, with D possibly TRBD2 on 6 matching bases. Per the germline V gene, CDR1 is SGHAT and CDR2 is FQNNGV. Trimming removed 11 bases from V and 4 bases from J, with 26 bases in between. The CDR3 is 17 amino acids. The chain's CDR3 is CAVSLALGGATTGELFF. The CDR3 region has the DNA TGTGCCGTCAGTTTAGCATTAGGAGGGGCGACCACCGGGGAGCTGTTTTTT.

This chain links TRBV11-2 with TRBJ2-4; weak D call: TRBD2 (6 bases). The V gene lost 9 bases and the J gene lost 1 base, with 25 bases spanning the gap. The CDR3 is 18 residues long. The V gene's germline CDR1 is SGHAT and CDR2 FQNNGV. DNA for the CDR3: TGTGCCAGTAACCCAACTGGGACTTCCACGGTGGCCAAAAACATTCAGTACTTC. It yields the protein CASNPTGTSTVAKNIQYF.

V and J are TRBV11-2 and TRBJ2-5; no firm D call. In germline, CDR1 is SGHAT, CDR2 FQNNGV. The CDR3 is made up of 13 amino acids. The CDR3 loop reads CVSTSLAPETQYF. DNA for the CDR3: TGTGTCAGTACCTCTCTCGCCCCAGAGACCCAGTACTTC.

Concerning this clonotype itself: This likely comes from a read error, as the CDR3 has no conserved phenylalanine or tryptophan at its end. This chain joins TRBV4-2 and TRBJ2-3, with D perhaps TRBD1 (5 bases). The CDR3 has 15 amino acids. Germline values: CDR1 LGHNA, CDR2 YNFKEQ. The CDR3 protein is CASSQEKRVTDAQYS. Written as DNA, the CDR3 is TGTGCCAGCAGCCAAGAGAAGCGAGTGACAGATGCGCAGTATTCT.

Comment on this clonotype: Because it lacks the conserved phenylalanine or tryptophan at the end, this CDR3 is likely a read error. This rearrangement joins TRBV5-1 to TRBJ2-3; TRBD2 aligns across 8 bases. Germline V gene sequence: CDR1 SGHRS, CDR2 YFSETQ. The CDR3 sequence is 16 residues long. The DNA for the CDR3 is TGCGCCTGCAGCTTGGGAGCGGGGGATTGGGGAGATACACAGTATATT. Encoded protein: CACSLGAGDWGDTQYI.

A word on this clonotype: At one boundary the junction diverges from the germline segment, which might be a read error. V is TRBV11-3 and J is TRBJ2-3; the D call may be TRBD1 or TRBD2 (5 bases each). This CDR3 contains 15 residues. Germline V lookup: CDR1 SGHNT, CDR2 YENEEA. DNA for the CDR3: TGTGCCAGGAGCTTAGAGGGACGCCCCGGAGATACGCAGTATTTT. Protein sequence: CARSLEGRPGDTQYF. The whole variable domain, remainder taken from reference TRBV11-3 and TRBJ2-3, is EAGVVQSPRYKIIEKKQPVAFWCNPISGHNTLYWYLQNLGQGPELLIRYENEEAVDDSQLPKDRFSAERLKGVDSTLKIQPAELGDSAVYLCARSLEGRPGDTQYFGPGTRLTVL.

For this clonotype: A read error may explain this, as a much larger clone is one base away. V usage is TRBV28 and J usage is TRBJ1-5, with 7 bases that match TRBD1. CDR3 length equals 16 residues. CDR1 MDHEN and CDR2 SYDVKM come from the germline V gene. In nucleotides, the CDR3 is TGTGTCAGCAGTTCCGACAGGGAGGGGAGCAATCAGCCCCAGCATTTT. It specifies CVSSSDREGSNQPQHF. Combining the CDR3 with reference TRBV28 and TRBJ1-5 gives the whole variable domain DVKVTQSSRYLVKRTGEKVFLECVQDMDHENMFWYRQDPGLGLRLIYFSYDVKMKEKGDIPEGYSVSREKKERFSLILESASTNQTSMYLCVSSSDREGSNQPQHFGDGTRLSIL.

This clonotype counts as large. CDR3 DNA sequence: TGTGCCAGCAGTGAGAACAGGGCGGTCTCCTACGAGCAGTACTTC. This encodes CASSENRAVSYEQYF. The chain is built from TRBV2 and TRBJ2-7; D may be TRBD1 (6 bases). CDR3 length: 15 residues. The germline CDR1 and CDR2 sequences are SNHLY and FYNNEI. The V end was cut by 3 bases, the J end by 0 bases, with 12 bases between.

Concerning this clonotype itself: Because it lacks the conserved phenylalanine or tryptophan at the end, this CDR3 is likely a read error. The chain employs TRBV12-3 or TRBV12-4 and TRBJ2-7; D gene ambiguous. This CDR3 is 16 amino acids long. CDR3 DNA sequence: TGTGCCGGCAGTTTAATAGGCTCCGGTAACTCCTACGAGCAGTACTAC. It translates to CAGSLIGSGNSYEQYY.

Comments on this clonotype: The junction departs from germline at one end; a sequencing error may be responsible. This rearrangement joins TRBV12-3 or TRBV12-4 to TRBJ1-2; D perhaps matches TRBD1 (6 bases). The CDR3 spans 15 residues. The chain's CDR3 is CVSSLGQWANYGYTF. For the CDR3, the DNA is TGTGTCAGCAGCCTCGGACAGTGGGCAAACTATGGCTACACGTTT.